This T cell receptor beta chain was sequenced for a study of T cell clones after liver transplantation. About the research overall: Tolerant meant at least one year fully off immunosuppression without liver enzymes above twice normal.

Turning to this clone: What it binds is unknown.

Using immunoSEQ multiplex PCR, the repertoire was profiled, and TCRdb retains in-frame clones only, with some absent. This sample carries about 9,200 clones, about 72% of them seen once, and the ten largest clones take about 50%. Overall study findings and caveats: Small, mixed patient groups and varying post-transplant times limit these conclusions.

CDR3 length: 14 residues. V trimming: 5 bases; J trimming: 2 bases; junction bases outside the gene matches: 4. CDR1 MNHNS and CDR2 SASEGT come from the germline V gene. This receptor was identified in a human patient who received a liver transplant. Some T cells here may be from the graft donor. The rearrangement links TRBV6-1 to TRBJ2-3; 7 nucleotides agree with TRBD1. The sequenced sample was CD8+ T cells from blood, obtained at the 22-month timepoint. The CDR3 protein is CASSWDRDTDTQYF. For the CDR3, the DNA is TGTGCCAGCAGTTGGGACAGAGACACAGATACGCAGTATTTT.